This T cell receptor (beta chain) is from a study of control samples from healthy donors and cancer patients. The CDR3 loop spans 15 amino acids. J was trimmed by 2 bases and V by 3 bases; bases with no gene match: 7. Germline CDR1 reads SGDLS; CDR2 reads YYNGEE. Assay: immunoSEQ multiplex PCR; the TCRdb copy retains only in-frame clones and omits some. The profile shows some 70,000 clones, 65% to 85% of them singletons. The receptor's source is a man aged 60 to 69 in good health. The sequenced material came from blood. The rearrangement links TRBV9 to TRBJ2-5; 7 bases are shared with TRBD1. The CDR3 loop reads CASSAGTALQETQYF. CDR3 nucleotides: TGTGCCAGCAGCGCGGGGACAGCTCTACAAGAGACCCAGTACTTC.